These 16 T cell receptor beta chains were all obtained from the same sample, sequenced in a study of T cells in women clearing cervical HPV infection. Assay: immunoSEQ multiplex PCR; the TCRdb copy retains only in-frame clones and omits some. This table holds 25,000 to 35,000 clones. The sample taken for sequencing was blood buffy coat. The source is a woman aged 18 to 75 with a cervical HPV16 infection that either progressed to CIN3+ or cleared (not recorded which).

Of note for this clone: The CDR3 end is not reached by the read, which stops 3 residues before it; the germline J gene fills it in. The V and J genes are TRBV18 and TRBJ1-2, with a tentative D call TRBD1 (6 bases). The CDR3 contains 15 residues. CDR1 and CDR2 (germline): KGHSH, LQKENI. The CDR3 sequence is CASSPGTSGDNDYTF. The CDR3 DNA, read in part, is TGTGCCAGCTCACCAGGGACTAGCGGGGACAATGAC.

The CDR3 loop reads CASTRTEVIVGYTF. The DNA read from the CDR3 is TGTGCCAGCACCCGGACAGAGGTTATTGTGGGC. The rearrangement uses TRBV2 and TRBJ1-2, with D possibly TRBD1 on 6 matching bases. With the read ending 3 residues before the CDR3 end, the germline J gene is used to fill in that end. The CDR3 runs 14 residues. Germline V lookup: CDR1 SNHLY, CDR2 FYNNEI.

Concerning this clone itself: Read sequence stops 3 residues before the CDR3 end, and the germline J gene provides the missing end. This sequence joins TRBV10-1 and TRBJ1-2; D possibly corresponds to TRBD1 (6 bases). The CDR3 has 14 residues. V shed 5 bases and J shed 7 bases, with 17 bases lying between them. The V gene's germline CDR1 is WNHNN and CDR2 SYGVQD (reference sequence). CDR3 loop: CASSLPRGECGYTF. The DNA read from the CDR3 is TGCGCCAGCAGTCTTCCCAGGGGAGAGTGTGGC.

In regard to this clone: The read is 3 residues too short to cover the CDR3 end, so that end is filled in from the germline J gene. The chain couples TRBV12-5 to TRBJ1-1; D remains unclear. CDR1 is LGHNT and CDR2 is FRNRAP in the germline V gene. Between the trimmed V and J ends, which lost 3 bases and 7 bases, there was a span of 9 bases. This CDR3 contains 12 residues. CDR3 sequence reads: CASGFKAGEAFF. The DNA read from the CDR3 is TGTGCTAGTGGTTTCAAGGCTGGTGAA.

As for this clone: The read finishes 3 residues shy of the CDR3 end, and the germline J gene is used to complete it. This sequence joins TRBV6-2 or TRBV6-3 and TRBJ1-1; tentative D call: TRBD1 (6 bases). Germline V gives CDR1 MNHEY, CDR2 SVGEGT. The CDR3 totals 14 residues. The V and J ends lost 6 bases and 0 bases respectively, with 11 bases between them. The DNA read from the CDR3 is TGTGCCAGCAGGACCAGGGGACTGAACACTGAA. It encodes CASRTRGLNTE. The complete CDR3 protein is CASRTRGLNTEAFF.

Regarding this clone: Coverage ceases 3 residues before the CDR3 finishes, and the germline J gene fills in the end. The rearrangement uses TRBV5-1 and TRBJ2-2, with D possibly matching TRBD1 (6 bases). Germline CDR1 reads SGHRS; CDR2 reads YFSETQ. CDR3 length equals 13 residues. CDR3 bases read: TGCGCCAGCCGGGAAGCAGGGGCCAACGTG. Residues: CASREAGANV. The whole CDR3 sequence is CASREAGANVLFF.

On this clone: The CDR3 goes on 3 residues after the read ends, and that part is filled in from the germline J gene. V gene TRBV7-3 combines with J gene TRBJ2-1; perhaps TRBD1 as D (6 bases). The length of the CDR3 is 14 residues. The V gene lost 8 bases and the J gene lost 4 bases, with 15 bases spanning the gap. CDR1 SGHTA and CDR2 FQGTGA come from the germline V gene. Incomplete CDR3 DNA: TGTGCCAGCGCCAGCACAGGGACATACAATGAG. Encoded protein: CASASTGTYNE. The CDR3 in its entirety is CASASTGTYNEQFF.

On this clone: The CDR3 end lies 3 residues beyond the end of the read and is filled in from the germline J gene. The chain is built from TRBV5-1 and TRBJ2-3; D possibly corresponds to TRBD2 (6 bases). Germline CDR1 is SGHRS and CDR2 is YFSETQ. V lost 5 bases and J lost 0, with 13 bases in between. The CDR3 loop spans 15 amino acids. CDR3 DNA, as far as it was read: TGCGCCAGCAGGGATAGCGGCACTAGCACAGATACG. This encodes CASRDSGTSTDT. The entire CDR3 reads CASRDSGTSTDTQYF.

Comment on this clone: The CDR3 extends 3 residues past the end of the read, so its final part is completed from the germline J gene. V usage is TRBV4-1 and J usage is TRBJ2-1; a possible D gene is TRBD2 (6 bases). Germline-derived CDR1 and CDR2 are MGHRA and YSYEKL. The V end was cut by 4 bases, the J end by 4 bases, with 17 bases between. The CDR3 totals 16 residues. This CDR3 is CASSPSGRGAYNEQFF. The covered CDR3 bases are TGCGCCAGCAGCCCCTCGGGGCGGGGAGCTTACAATGAG.

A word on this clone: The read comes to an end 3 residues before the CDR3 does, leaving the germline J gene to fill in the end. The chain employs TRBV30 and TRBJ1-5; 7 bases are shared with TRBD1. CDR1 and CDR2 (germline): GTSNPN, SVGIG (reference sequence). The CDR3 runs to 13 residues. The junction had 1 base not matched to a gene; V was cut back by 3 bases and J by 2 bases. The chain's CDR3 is CAWSGTGNQPQHF. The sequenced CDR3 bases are TGTGCCTGGAGCGGGACAGGCAATCAGCCC.

CDR3 DNA, as far as it was read: TGTGCCAGCAGTGTAGCTGGGGGGGCTTCGGATACG. This gives the protein CASSVAGGASDT. The whole CDR3 protein reads CASSVAGGASDTQYF. V usage is TRBV2 and J usage is TRBJ2-3, with D possibly matching TRBD2 (7 bases). The read gets to within 3 residues of the CDR3 end, and the germline J gene fills in the rest. CDR3 length: 15 amino acids. The germline CDR1 and CDR2 sequences are SNHLY and FYNNEI. Trimming pared 4 bases from V and 6 bases from J, leaving 17 bases between.

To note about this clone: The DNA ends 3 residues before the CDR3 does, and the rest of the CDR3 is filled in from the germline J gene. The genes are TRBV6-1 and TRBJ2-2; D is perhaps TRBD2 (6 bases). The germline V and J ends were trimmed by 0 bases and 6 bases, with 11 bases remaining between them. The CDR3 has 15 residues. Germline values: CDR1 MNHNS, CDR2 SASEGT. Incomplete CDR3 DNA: TGTGCCAGCAGTGAAGCATCGGGGGAGGCCGGGGAG. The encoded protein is CASSEASGEAGE. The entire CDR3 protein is CASSEASGEAGELFF.

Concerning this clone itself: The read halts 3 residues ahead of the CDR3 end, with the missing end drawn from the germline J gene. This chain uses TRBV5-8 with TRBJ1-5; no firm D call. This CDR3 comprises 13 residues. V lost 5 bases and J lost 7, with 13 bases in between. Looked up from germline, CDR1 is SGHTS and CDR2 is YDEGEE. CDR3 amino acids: CASSSEGGQPQHF. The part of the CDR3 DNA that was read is TGTGCCAGCAGTTCCGAGGGCGGGCAGCCC.

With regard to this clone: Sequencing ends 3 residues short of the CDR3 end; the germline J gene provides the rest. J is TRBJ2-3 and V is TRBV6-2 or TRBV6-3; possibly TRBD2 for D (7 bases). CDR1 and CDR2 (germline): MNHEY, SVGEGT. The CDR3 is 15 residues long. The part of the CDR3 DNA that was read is TGTGCCAGCAGTTACGCCGGGGGGCAGAATCAGCCG. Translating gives CASSYAGGQNQP. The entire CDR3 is CASSYAGGQNQPQYF.

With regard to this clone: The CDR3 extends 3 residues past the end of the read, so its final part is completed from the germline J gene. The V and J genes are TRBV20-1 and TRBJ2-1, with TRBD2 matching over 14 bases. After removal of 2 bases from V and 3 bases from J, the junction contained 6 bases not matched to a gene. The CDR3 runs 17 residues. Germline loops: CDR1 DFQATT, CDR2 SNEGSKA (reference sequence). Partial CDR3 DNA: TGCAGTGCTAGACCCGGACTAGCGGGGGGCCTCTACAATGAG. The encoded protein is CSARPGLAGGLYNE. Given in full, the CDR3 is CSARPGLAGGLYNEQFF.

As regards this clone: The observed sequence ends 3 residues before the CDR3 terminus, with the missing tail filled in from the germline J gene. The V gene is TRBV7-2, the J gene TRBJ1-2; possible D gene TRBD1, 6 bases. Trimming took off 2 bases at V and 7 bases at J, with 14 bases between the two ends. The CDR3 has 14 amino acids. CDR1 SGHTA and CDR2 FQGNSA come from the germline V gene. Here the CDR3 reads CASSLTVTGPGYTF. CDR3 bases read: TGTGCCAGCAGCTTAACCGTAACAGGGCCTGGC.